Each of the 31 T cell receptor beta chains below was sequenced from the same sample in a study of blood T cell repertoires in COVID-19. Profiled with immunoSEQ multiplex PCR; TCRdb holds only in-frame clones, not every one. Of approximately 250,000 clones in the sample, 83% are singletons; the top ten hold around 5.2%. The sequenced material came from peripheral blood. These receptors originate from a human donor in a cohort sampled during active COVID-19.

The chain couples TRBV15 to TRBJ2-7; 8 nucleotides align to TRBD1. V trimming: 3 bases; J trimming: 3 bases; junction bases outside the gene matches: 7. CDR3 length: 15 residues. Germline V gives CDR1 LNHNV, CDR2 YYDKDF (reference sequence). The CDR3 DNA follows: TGTGCCACCAGCAGGCCGGGACAGGATCGCTACGAGCAGTACTTC. It yields the protein CATSRPGQDRYEQYF.

This clone was seen at least ten times. CDR3 nucleotide sequence: TGTGCCAGTAGCTCTGTGGGCAGCTCCTACGAGCAGTACTTC. It specifies CASSSVGSSYEQYF. The genes are TRBV19 and TRBJ2-7; D remains ambiguous. CDR1 is LNHDA, CDR2 SQIVND, per germline (reference sequence). The CDR3 sequence is 14 residues long. With 6 bases removed from V and 0 bases from J, the gap between germline ends came to 12 bases.

J is TRBJ2-7 and V is TRBV5-8; 12 bases match TRBD2. Germline V gives CDR1 SGHTS, CDR2 YDEGEE. Trimming at V came to 5 bases and at J to 0 bases, leaving 3 bases not matched to a gene. This CDR3 is 15 amino acids long. CDR3 nucleotide sequence: TGTGCCAGCAGGTCACTAGCGGGGGGCTCCTACGAGCAGTACTTC. This sequence encodes CASRSLAGGSYEQYF.

This chain uses TRBV5-4 with TRBJ2-7, with 7 bases identical to TRBD2. The V and J ends lost 1 base and 0 bases, in that order; junction bases with no gene match: 4. CDR1 is SGHNT, CDR2 YYREEE, per germline (reference sequence). CDR3 length: 15 amino acids. Here the CDR3 reads CASSLSSGYSYEQYF. The CDR3 DNA reads TGTGCCAGCAGCTTGTCTAGCGGCTACTCCTACGAGCAGTACTTC.

The chain couples TRBV5-4 to TRBJ2-5, with a weak D call TRBD2 (5 bases). V lost 0 bases, J lost 7 bases, and 19 bases lay in between. Germline assignment: CDR1 SGHNT and CDR2 YYREEE (reference sequence). This CDR3 contains 16 residues. In DNA, the CDR3 is TGTGCCAGCAGCTTGGCCGGGGTGGAAGGCGCCGTGACCCAGTACTTC. This translates into CASSLAGVEGAVTQYF.

The CDR3 coding sequence is TGTGCCAGCAGCCCTGGTCGCGGGACAGATACGCAGTATTTT. Translated, it gives CASSPGRGTDTQYF. The gene calls are TRBV11-3 and TRBJ2-3; possibly TRBD2 for D (5 bases). V was clipped by 5 bases and J by 3 bases, with 12 bases between them. The length of the CDR3 is 14 residues. CDR1 and CDR2 from the germline V gene are SGHNT and YENEEA. Full variable domain (remainder filled in from reference TRBV11-3 and TRBJ2-3): EAGVVQSPRYKIIEKKQPVAFWCNPISGHNTLYWYLQNLGQGPELLIRYENEEAVDDSQLPKDRFSAERLKGVDSTLKIQPAELGDSAVYLCASSPGRGTDTQYFGPGTRLTVL.

The chain links TRBV28 to TRBJ2-2; 14 nucleotides agree with TRBD2. Germline values: CDR1 MDHEN, CDR2 SYDVKM. J was trimmed by 7 bases and V by 5 bases; bases with no gene match: 6. The CDR3 runs 16 residues. CDR3 residues: CASSTGLAGEVGELFF. In DNA form, the CDR3 reads TGTGCCAGCAGTACGGGACTAGCGGGAGAGGTCGGGGAGCTGTTTTTT.

The V gene is TRBV4-1, the J gene TRBJ2-1, with 8 bases identical to TRBD2. CDR3 size: 18 residues. Trimming cost V 2 bases and J 9 bases; bases outside gene matches: 18. CDR1 is MGHRA, CDR2 YSYEKL, per germline. The CDR3 nucleotides read TGCGCCAGCAGCCAACCTGCTAGGTGGCGGGGGGCCAGTGGTGAGCAGTTCTTC. Protein product: CASSQPARWRGASGEQFF.

The CDR3 loop reads CSVEGTGRLGTEAFF. The CDR3 region has the DNA TGCAGCGTTGAAGGGACAGGGAGGTTGGGCACTGAAGCTTTCTTT. The V gene is TRBV29-1, the J gene TRBJ1-1; 8 bases align to TRBD1. CDR1 and CDR2 from the germline V gene are SQVTM and ANQGSEA. J lost 4 bases, V lost 1 base, and 8 bases had no gene match. This CDR3 region has 15 residues.

This clone was found a few times. V and J are TRBV3-1 (or the pseudogene TRBV3-2) and TRBJ2-1; no clear D. The CDR3 loop spans 14 amino acids. CDR1 is LGHDT and CDR2 is YNNKEL in the germline V gene (reference sequence). With 4 bases removed from V and 10 bases from J, the gap between germline ends came to 17 bases. The CDR3 DNA sequence: TGTGCCAGCAGCCCCCTTCGACTGGCCCACGAGCAGTTCTTC. Encoded protein: CASSPLRLAHEQFF.

CDR3 in DNA: TGTGCCAGCTCACCAGGTAGCCATCAAGAGACCCAGTACTTC. As protein: CASSPGSHQETQYF. J is TRBJ2-5 and V is TRBV18; no firm D call. This CDR3 comprises 14 residues. CDR1 and CDR2 from the germline V gene are KGHSH and LQKENI. V gave up 2 bases and J gave up 2 bases, with 9 bases separating them.

V usage is TRBV18 and J usage is TRBJ2-7; TRBD1 might be the D (5 bases). Deletions cut 4 bases from V and 4 bases from J, with 11 bases between. Germline CDR1 KGHSH, CDR2 LQKENI. The CDR3 spans 13 residues. CDR3 loop: CASSLQQDYEQYF. Here the CDR3 DNA reads TGTGCCAGCTCACTCCAACAGGATTACGAGCAGTACTTC.

The chain couples TRBV5-1 to TRBJ1-3, with TRBD1 identical over 8 bases. Trimming cost V 4 bases and J 0 bases; bases outside gene matches: 6. CDR3 size: 16 residues. Germline V CDR1 and CDR2: SGHRS, YFSETQ. CDR3 in amino acids: CASSEDRGGSGNTIYF. The CDR3 DNA follows: TGCGCCAGCAGCGAAGACAGGGGAGGCTCTGGAAACACCATATATTTT.

This chain connects TRBV30 to TRBJ1-2; D is possibly TRBD1 (6 bases). Germline assignment: CDR1 GTSNPN and CDR2 SVGIG (reference sequence). Between the trimmed V and J ends, which lost 3 bases and 4 bases, there was a span of 9 bases. The CDR3 spans 12 residues. The DNA for the CDR3 is TGTGCCTGGAGAGGACAGTCCTATGGCTACACCTTC. Its translation: CAWRGQSYGYTF.

CDR3 amino acids: CASSLDRVNEQYF. CDR3 DNA: TGTGCCAGCAGCTTAGACAGGGTAAACGAGCAGTACTTC. The chain combines TRBV5-4 with TRBJ2-7, with 7 bases that match TRBD1. CDR1 is SGHNT and CDR2 is YYREEE in the germline V gene (reference sequence). There are 13 residues in the CDR3. The J segment lost 5 bases and the V segment lost 2 bases, leaving 4 bases of the junction unmatched.

V and J are TRBV10-3 and TRBJ2-3, with 12 bases lining up with TRBD1. This CDR3 contains 15 residues. Germline V gene sequence: CDR1 ENHRY, CDR2 SYGVKD. The ends lost 4 bases at V and 4 bases at J; junction bases unmatched: 3. The CDR3 region is CAISGDRGLSDTQYF. Here the CDR3 DNA reads TGTGCCATCAGTGGGGACAGGGGGCTATCAGATACGCAGTATTTT.

The rearrangement uses TRBV9 and TRBJ1-1; tentatively, D is TRBD1 (6 bases). V was shortened by 4 bases and J by 1 base, with 11 bases between the two germline ends. Germline values: CDR1 SGDLS, CDR2 YYNGEE. This CDR3 has 14 residues. The chain's CDR3 is CASSYGQPNTEAFF. In DNA form, the CDR3 reads TGTGCCAGCAGCTATGGACAGCCGAACACTGAAGCTTTCTTT.

The J gene is TRBJ1-5, the V gene TRBV7-2; possible D gene TRBD1, 5 bases. In germline, CDR1 is SGHTA, CDR2 FQGNSA. The CDR3 spans 16 residues. V dropped 2 bases and J dropped 4 bases, with 15 bases sitting between them. As DNA, the CDR3 is TGTGCCAGCAGCTTATATGGTCGGGGGACGAATCAGCCCCAGCATTTT. It encodes CASSLYGRGTNQPQHF.

This clone has just a few counts. This chain links TRBV2 with TRBJ1-1, with a possible D match to TRBD1 (6 bases). Germline CDR1 SNHLY, CDR2 FYNNEI. This CDR3 comprises 14 residues. With 5 bases removed from V and 1 base from J, the gap between germline ends came to 11 bases. This CDR3 is CASSYMTGNTEAFF. For the CDR3, the DNA is TGTGCCAGCAGTTACATGACAGGGAACACTGAAGCTTTCTTT. The entire variable domain, with the rest obtained from reference TRBV2 and TRBJ1-1, is as follows: EPEVTQTPSHQVTQMGQEVILRCVPISNHLYFYWYRQILGQKVEFLVSFYNNEISEKSEIFDDQFSVERPDGSNFTLKIRSTKLEDSAMYFCASSYMTGNTEAFFGQGTRLTVV.

The rearrangement links TRBV11-2 to TRBJ1-1; tentative D call: TRBD1 (5 bases). The germline gives CDR1 SGHAT, CDR2 FQNNGV. The CDR3 runs 14 residues. V was cut by 1 base and J by 4 bases, with 10 bases left in between. CDR3 nucleotides: TGTGCCAGCAGCTTAGTACAGGTGATCACTGAAGCTTTCTTT. This codes for CASSLVQVITEAFF.

The CDR3, as DNA: TGTGCCAGCAGTTCCGGGAGTACTTACAATGAGCAGTTCTTC. It translates to CASSSGSTYNEQFF. V usage is TRBV6-5 and J usage is TRBJ2-1, with D maybe TRBD2 (6 bases). Trimming took off 4 bases at V and 4 bases at J, with 11 bases between the two ends. This CDR3 spans 14 amino acids. Germline V gene sequence: CDR1 MNHEY, CDR2 SVGAGI.

V is TRBV11-2 and J is TRBJ2-1; D might be TRBD1 (5 bases). V was cut by 5 bases and J by 0 bases, with 11 bases left in between. This CDR3 region has 15 residues. CDR1 and CDR2 (germline): SGHAT, FQNNGV. The DNA for the CDR3 is TGTGCCAGCAGCCTCCGACAGAGCTCCTACAATGAGCAGTTCTTC. The encoded protein is CASSLRQSSYNEQFF.

This chain links TRBV5-6 with TRBJ2-4; 7 positions match TRBD1. The CDR3 has 17 residues. CDR1 SGHDT and CDR2 YYEEEE come from the germline V gene. The V segment lost 3 bases and the J segment 4 bases; nucleotides outside the gene matches: 13. The CDR3 loop reads CASSWGTDSISKNIQYF. The CDR3 bases are TGTGCCAGCAGCTGGGGGACAGACTCTATTTCTAAAAACATTCAGTACTTC.

The chain has TRBV6-4 and TRBJ2-1; a weak D match, TRBD1 (7 bases). Trimming took 3 bases from V and 6 from J, leaving 15 bases between them. CDR3 length equals 15 residues. Looked up from germline, CDR1 is MRHNA and CDR2 is SNTAGT. The DNA for the CDR3 is TGTGCCAGCAGTGATCAGGGGGGACATGGCAATGAGCAGTTCTTC. This encodes CASSDQGGHGNEQFF.

The chain couples TRBV6-5 to TRBJ1-2; D is possibly TRBD1 (6 bases). Per the germline V gene, CDR1 is MNHEY and CDR2 is SVGAGI. The CDR3 runs 13 residues. The germline V and J ends were trimmed by 5 bases and 2 bases, with 9 bases remaining between them. CDR3 residues: CASSTGTNYGYTF. CDR3 sequence (DNA): TGTGCCAGCAGTACAGGGACCAACTATGGCTACACCTTC.

J is TRBJ2-7 and V is TRBV30; possible D gene TRBD1, 5 bases. CDR3 size: 14 residues. Germline CDR1 reads GTSNPN; CDR2 reads SVGIG (reference sequence). The germline V and J ends were trimmed by 0 bases and 5 bases, with 14 bases remaining between them. CDR3 DNA sequence: TGTGCCTGGAGTGTAAGGCAGGGTGGCCACGAGCAGTACTTC. This codes for CAWSVRQGGHEQYF.

V is TRBV5-1 and J is TRBJ1-2; 10 nucleotides align to TRBD1. Losses at the gene ends were 2 bases for V and 2 bases for J; bases not matched to a gene: 6. The CDR3 is 16 residues long. Germline V CDR1 and CDR2: SGHRS, YFSETQ. The CDR3 coding sequence is TGCGCCAGCAGCTTCGGACAGGGGGTGATCAACTATGGCTACACCTTC. Its translation: CASSFGQGVINYGYTF. Full variable domain (rest looked up from reference TRBV5-1 and TRBJ1-2): KAGVTQTPRYLIKTRGQQVTLSCSPISGHRSVSWYQQTPGQGLQFLFEYFSETQRNKGNFPGRFSGRQFSNSRSEMNVSTLELGDSALYLCASSFGQGVINYGYTFGSGTRLTVV.

The V and J genes are TRBV7-9 and TRBJ1-3; possible D gene TRBD1, 5 bases. The CDR3 sequence is 15 residues long. Looked up from germline, CDR1 is SEHNR and CDR2 is FQNEAQ (reference sequence). The ends were cut back, 1 base at V and 0 bases at J, with 7 bases in the middle. CDR3 nucleotide sequence: TGTGCCAGCAGCTTAGGACAGACCTCTGGAAACACCATATATTTT. It yields the protein CASSLGQTSGNTIYF.

V and J are TRBV5-1 and TRBJ1-1, with D tentatively TRBD1 (5 bases). Germline V gene sequence: CDR1 SGHRS, CDR2 YFSETQ. V was clipped by 0 bases and J by 3 bases, with 6 bases between them. The CDR3 has 13 residues. DNA for the CDR3: TGCGCCAGCAGCTTGGGCAGGGACACTGAAGCTTTCTTT. It translates to CASSLGRDTEAFF.

The chain has TRBV7-2 and TRBJ2-4; D call uncertain. V shed 2 bases and J shed 6 bases, with 5 bases lying between them. The CDR3 covers 12 residues. Germline lookup yields CDR1 SGHTA and CDR2 FQGNSA. CDR3: CASSLPGNIQYF. In DNA, the CDR3 is TGTGCCAGCAGCTTACCCGGAAACATTCAGTACTTC.

The V and J genes are TRBV7-3 and TRBJ1-2; no clear D. Trimming stripped 5 bases from V and 2 bases from J, with 9 bases between. The V gene's germline CDR1 is SGHTA and CDR2 FQGTGA. The CDR3 is 13 amino acids. The CDR3 loop reads CASSQAGNYGYTF. In DNA, the CDR3 is TGTGCCAGCAGCCAAGCGGGGAACTATGGCTACACCTTC.